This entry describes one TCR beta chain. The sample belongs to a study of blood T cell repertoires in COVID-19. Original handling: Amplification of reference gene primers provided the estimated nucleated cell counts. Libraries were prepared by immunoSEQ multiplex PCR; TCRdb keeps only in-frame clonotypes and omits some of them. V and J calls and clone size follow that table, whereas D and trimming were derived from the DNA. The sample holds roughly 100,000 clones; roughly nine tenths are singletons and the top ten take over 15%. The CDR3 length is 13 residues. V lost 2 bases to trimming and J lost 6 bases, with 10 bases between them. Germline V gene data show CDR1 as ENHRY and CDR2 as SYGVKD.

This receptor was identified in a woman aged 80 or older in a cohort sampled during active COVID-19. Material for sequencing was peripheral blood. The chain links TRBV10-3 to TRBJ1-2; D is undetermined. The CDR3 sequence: CAISEGGRDGYTF. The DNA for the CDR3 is TGTGCCATCAGTGAGGGAGGGAGGGATGGCTACACCTTC.